One sample yielded the 29 T cell receptor beta chains listed below, sequenced in a study of blood T cells in healthy people across ages. For the second PCR, which ran for 7 to 11 cycles, a sample-barcoded 5' primer and a J-beta primer mix were used. TCRdb re-called the 5' RACE reads through MiXCR, storing one row per CDR3 protein. The sample consists of 800,000 to 1,300,000 distinct CDR3 sequences, under 30% of them appearing once. This sample was shared with a second study, whose subject was T cells of mothers and their children.

The sample was blood. Receptors originate from a girl aged 2 to 10 in good health.

Comment on this clonotype: Germline and junction disagree at one end, which may indicate a read error. The gene calls are TRBV7-7 and TRBJ2-7, with D possibly being TRBD2 (5 bases). The length of the CDR3 is 13 residues. Germline CDR1 and CDR2: SSHAT and FNYEAQ (reference sequence). CDR3 sequence (DNA): TGTGCTAGCAGCTTATATTTAGCGACCGAGCAGTACTTC. This sequence encodes CASSLYLATEQYF.

The gene calls are TRBV28 and TRBJ1-3; TRBD1 matches at 9 bases. V trimming: 6 bases; J trimming: 4 bases; junction bases outside the gene matches: 7. In germline, CDR1 is MDHEN, CDR2 SYDVKM. The CDR3 contains 15 residues. The CDR3 DNA reads TGTGCCAGCAGCCGAGGGGGGACAGGGGGAAACACCATATATTTT. Amino acids: CASSRGGTGGNTIYF.

This clonotype was detected only a few times. The chain has TRBV12-3 or TRBV12-4 and TRBJ1-4; D is unclear. The CDR3 contains 13 residues. Deletions cut 6 bases from V and 7 bases from J, with 12 bases between. CDR3 sequence: CASRTEAIEKLFF. The CDR3 region has the DNA TGTGCCAGCAGAACGGAGGCCATTGAAAAACTGTTTTTT.

The chain carries TRBV28 and TRBJ1-5, with D perhaps TRBD1 (6 bases). Germline assignment: CDR1 MDHEN and CDR2 SYDVKM. V was cut by 2 bases and J by 2 bases, with 16 bases left in between. There are 17 residues in the CDR3. DNA of the CDR3: TGTGCCAGCAGTTTAGACAGGTTGTCGTTCGGCAATCAGCCCCAGCATTTT. It encodes CASSLDRLSFGNQPQHF.

This clonotype appeared a few times. The chain combines TRBV6-2 or TRBV6-3 with TRBJ1-1, with 11 positions matching TRBD1. The length of the CDR3 is 17 residues. Germline V gene sequence: CDR1 MNHEY, CDR2 SVGEGT. Trimming at V came to 7 bases and at J to 3 bases, leaving 13 bases not matched to a gene. The CDR3 DNA sequence: TGTGCCAGCATTCGAAGGGGGACAGGGGGAACGGACACTGAAGCTTTCTTT. It encodes CASIRRGTGGTDTEAFF.

This clonotype was counted a few times. V and J are TRBV7-2 and TRBJ2-1; perhaps TRBD2 as D (6 bases). The CDR3 spans 19 residues. Germline V CDR1 and CDR2: SGHTA, FQGNSA. Trimming shortened V by 0 bases and J by 2 bases, and 20 bases separated the two germline ends. The CDR3 coding sequence is TGTGCCAGCAGCTTAGCGGTTGGGTCGAACGGGGGACCCTACAATGAGCAGTTCTTC. Protein: CASSLAVGSNGGPYNEQFF.

The sample holds one count of this clonotype. The rearrangement uses TRBV2 and TRBJ2-5; tentative D call: TRBD1 (6 bases). The tail of the sequence fits TRBJ2-7 better, so the J call may be wrong. Germline CDR1 is SNHLY and CDR2 is FYNNEI. The CDR3 extends over 14 amino acids. The CDR3 sequence: CASSEGRGIGEQYF. Here the CDR3 DNA reads TGTGCCAGCAGTGAAGGCAGGGGTATAGGCGAGCAGTACTTC.

The V gene is TRBV29-1, the J gene TRBJ2-1, with 9 positions matching TRBD2. V lost 4 bases, J lost 2 bases, and 12 bases stayed unmatched. Per germline, CDR1 SQVTM and CDR2 ANQGSEA. There are 17 residues in the CDR3. The chain's CDR3 is CSVVEALRLAAYNEQFF. CDR3 sequence (DNA): TGCAGCGTTGTTGAAGCCCTCAGACTAGCGGCCTACAATGAGCAGTTCTTC.

This clonotype has just a few counts. V usage is TRBV12-3 or TRBV12-4 and J usage is TRBJ2-1; D not resolved. The end of the DNA fits TRBJ2-7 better, so the J call may be wrong. CDR3 length: 14 amino acids. CDR3 DNA: TGTGCCAGCAGTTTAGCGGGCTTCTTATACGAGCAGTACTTC. This encodes CASSLAGFLYEQYF.

A few counts support this clonotype. One end of the junction varies from germline; a read error may be responsible. The chain has TRBV12-3 or TRBV12-4 and TRBJ2-1; D assignment may be TRBD1 or TRBD2 (5 bases each). This CDR3 is 13 amino acids long. CDR3: CACSLAQGAEQFF. CDR3 bases: TGTGCCTGCAGTTTAGCGCAAGGGGCTGAGCAGTTCTTC.

The gene calls are TRBV28 and TRBJ2-5, with 12 bases identical to TRBD2. The CDR3 contains 15 residues. Germline CDR1 is MDHEN and CDR2 is SYDVKM. J was trimmed by 5 bases and V by 4 bases; bases with no gene match: 5. The CDR3 sequence is CASSSPTSGSETQYF. CDR3 DNA: TGTGCCAGCAGTTCCCCGACTAGCGGGAGTGAGACCCAGTACTTC.

This clonotype was observed a few times. This chain connects TRBV18 to TRBJ2-3; no definite D call. V lost 6 bases to trimming and J lost 0 bases, with 19 bases between them. Germline loops: CDR1 KGHSH, CDR2 LQKENI. This CDR3 comprises 17 residues. The CDR3 DNA sequence: TGTGCCAGCTCCCGTCGTGAGTCCGGCCTTAGCACAGATACGCAGTATTTT. Protein product: CASSRRESGLSTDTQYF. The entire variable domain, with the rest obtained from reference TRBV18 and TRBJ2-3, is as follows: NAGVMQNPRHLVRRRGQEARLRCSPMKGHSHVYWYRQLPEEGLKFMVYLQKENIIDESGMPKERFSAEFPKEGPSILRIQQVVRGDSAAYFCASSRRESGLSTDTQYFGPGTRLTVL.

This clonotype has a handful of counts. This chain joins TRBV20-1 and TRBJ1-1; D remains ambiguous. The CDR3 contains 12 residues. Germline CDR1 reads DFQATT; CDR2 reads SNEGSKA (reference sequence). The V end lost 2 bases, the J end lost 4 bases, and 8 bases lay between the germline ends. CDR3 loop: CSARPQFTEAFF. Written as DNA, the CDR3 is TGCAGTGCTAGACCCCAATTCACTGAAGCTTTCTTT.

This clonotype was detected only a few times. As DNA, the CDR3 is TGTGCCAGCAGTGATACAGGGGGTTGGGAAAAACTGTTTTTT. The encoded protein is CASSDTGGWEKLFF. The chain joins TRBV6-1 to TRBJ1-4; 8 bases align to TRBD1. J lost 8 bases, V lost 3 bases, and 5 bases had no gene match. The CDR3 has 14 amino acids. Germline lookup yields CDR1 MNHNS and CDR2 SASEGT.

This chain joins TRBV5-6 and TRBJ2-5; 12 bases map to TRBD2. Germline-derived CDR1 and CDR2 are SGHDT and YYEEEE. Trimming cost V 1 base and J 1 base; bases outside gene matches: 8. This CDR3 contains 18 residues. CDR3 residues: CASSLTSGRPTSQETQYF. CDR3 in DNA: TGTGCCAGCAGCTTGACTAGCGGGAGGCCAACCTCCCAAGAGACCCAGTACTTC.

This clonotype was seen more than once but under ten times. The gene calls are TRBV15 and TRBJ1-1, with D perhaps matching TRBD1 (5 bases). Germline-derived CDR1 and CDR2 are LNHNV and YYDKDF (reference sequence). The CDR3 runs 15 residues. V shed 3 bases and J shed 3 bases, with 14 bases lying between them. CDR3 nucleotides: TGTGCCACCAGCAGGACGATAGGGGCGTACACTGAAGCTTTCTTT. Protein: CATSRTIGAYTEAFF.

The chain joins TRBV4-1 to TRBJ1-1; 7 bases fit TRBD1. V was pared by 2 bases and J by 8 bases, with 2 bases of the junction left unmatched. Germline lookup yields CDR1 MGHRA and CDR2 YSYEKL. The length of the CDR3 is 12 residues. The CDR3 DNA reads as TGCGCCAGCAGCCAACCGGGACAGGAAGCTTTCTTT. Its protein is CASSQPGQEAFF.

The rearrangement uses TRBV28 and TRBJ1-4; 10 bases map to TRBD1. This CDR3 has 16 amino acids. Germline loops: CDR1 MDHEN, CDR2 SYDVKM. V was pared by 2 bases and J by 8 bases, with 8 bases of the junction left unmatched. The CDR3: CASSLIRDRGVEKLFF. The DNA of the CDR3 is TGTGCCAGCAGTTTAATCCGGGACAGGGGTGTCGAAAAACTGTTTTTT.

This clonotype was observed a few times. This chain links TRBV7-6 with TRBJ2-5, with D tentatively TRBD1 or TRBD2 (5 bases each). CDR3 length: 13 amino acids. V was shortened by 4 bases and J by 5 bases, with 11 bases between the two germline ends. Germline values: CDR1 SGHVS, CDR2 FNYEAQ. The CDR3 bases are TGTGCCAGCAGCTGGGGGTCGCGGGAGACCCAGTACTTC. Translation gives CASSWGSRETQYF.

This clonotype was seen a few times. The CDR3 DNA reads TGCAGTGCAGGGACCGGTGCGTACAATGAGCAGTTCTTC. It specifies CSAGTGAYNEQFF. The chain combines TRBV20-1 with TRBJ2-1; D possibly uses TRBD1 or TRBD2 (5 bases each). The CDR3 loop spans 13 amino acids. Trimming shortened V by 6 bases and J by 4 bases, and 13 bases separated the two germline ends. CDR1 and CDR2 from the germline V gene are DFQATT and SNEGSKA (reference sequence).

The table lists this clonotype with a few counts. The chain joins TRBV28 to TRBJ2-4; 10 bases line up with TRBD1. Germline CDR1 and CDR2: MDHEN and SYDVKM. This CDR3 has 18 residues. J lost 0 bases, V lost 5 bases, and 10 bases had no gene match. The CDR3 DNA is TGTGCCAGCAGTGGCCCGCGACAGGGGGCACTAGCCAAAAACATTCAGTACTTC. Protein sequence: CASSGPRQGALAKNIQYF.

The chain is built from TRBV5-4 and TRBJ2-5; 8 nucleotides line up with TRBD1. V gave up 2 bases and J gave up 5 bases; unmatched junction bases: 8. Germline loops: CDR1 SGHNT, CDR2 YYREEE (reference sequence). The CDR3 has 15 residues. CDR3 coding DNA: TGTGCCAGCAGCTTAGCCTCAGGGGGCTGGGAGACCCAGTACTTC. It yields the protein CASSLASGGWETQYF. The variable domain in full, completed from reference TRBV5-4 and TRBJ2-5, reads ETGVTQSPTHLIKTRGQQVTLRCSSQSGHNTVSWYQQALGQGPQFIFQYYREEENGRGNFPPRFSGLQFPNYSSELNVNALELDDSALYLCASSLASGGWETQYFGPGTRLLVL.

This clonotype came up a few times. The chain links TRBV5-1 to TRBJ2-5; a weak D match, TRBD1 (6 bases). Germline CDR1 is SGHRS and CDR2 is YFSETQ. Trimming removed 5 bases from V and 5 bases from J, with 13 bases in between. The CDR3 spans 13 residues. DNA of the CDR3: TGCGCCAGCAGTACAGGGACCACCGAGACCCAGTACTTC. Protein: CASSTGTTETQYF. The entire variable domain, with the rest obtained from reference TRBV5-1 and TRBJ2-5, is as follows: KAGVTQTPRYLIKTRGQQVTLSCSPISGHRSVSWYQQTPGQGLQFLFEYFSETQRNKGNFPGRFSGRQFSNSRSEMNVSTLELGDSALYLCASSTGTTETQYFGPGTRLLVL.

Only a few counts were recorded for this clonotype. Without the conserved terminal phenylalanine or tryptophan, this CDR3 likely stems from a read error. CDR3 sequence (DNA): TGCGCCAGCAGCCAAGTCATGAACACTGAAGCTTTCGTT. Translating it yields CASSQVMNTEAFV. The rearrangement links TRBV4-1 to TRBJ1-1; no firm D call. V was trimmed by 1 base and J by 0 bases, leaving 3 bases between them. This CDR3 is built from 13 residues. Per germline, CDR1 MGHRA and CDR2 YSYEKL.

This clonotype has only a few counts. V usage is TRBV12-3 or TRBV12-4 and J usage is TRBJ1-1; D unclear. The CDR3 is 14 amino acids. V dropped 5 bases and J dropped 3 bases, with 13 bases sitting between them. The CDR3 bases are TGTGCCAGCAGTGCCCCCGGGCTCTACACTGAAGCTTTCTTT. This gives the protein CASSAPGLYTEAFF.

The V gene is TRBV28, the J gene TRBJ1-5, with no clear D. The CDR3 runs to 12 residues. Germline CDR1 reads MDHEN; CDR2 reads SYDVKM. V lost 6 bases to trimming and J lost 5 bases, with 8 bases between them. CDR3 nucleotides: TGTGCCAGCAGATCCCCGGATCAGCCCCAGCATTTT. It yields the protein CASRSPDQPQHF.

The chain is built from TRBV28 and TRBJ1-2; D may be TRBD1 (6 bases). Between the trimmed V and J ends, which lost 6 bases and 8 bases, there was a span of 13 bases. Germline V lookup: CDR1 MDHEN, CDR2 SYDVKM. The CDR3 runs to 12 residues. The CDR3 DNA sequence: TGTGCCAGCAGCTCTGGACAGTGGGGCTACACCTTC. This encodes CASSSGQWGYTF.

This clonotype was found a few times. The chain is built from TRBV7-2 and TRBJ2-1; 10 bases map to TRBD2. This CDR3 region has 16 residues. Germline V CDR1 and CDR2: SGHTA, FQGNSA. After removal of 2 bases from V and 4 bases from J, the junction contained 5 bases not matched to a gene. CDR3 residues: CASSLSSGGHYNEQFF. For the CDR3, the DNA is TGTGCCAGCAGCTTAAGTAGCGGGGGGCATTACAATGAGCAGTTCTTC.

The chain links TRBV10-3 to TRBJ2-1; D is undetermined. V was cut by 0 bases and J by 4 bases, with 7 bases left in between. The CDR3 loop spans 14 amino acids. Germline CDR1 ENHRY, CDR2 SYGVKD. CDR3 in DNA: TGTGCCATCAGTGAGTCCCGGCCTTACAATGAGCAGTTCTTC. Its translation: CAISESRPYNEQFF.